The 5 T cell receptor beta chains listed next were all sequenced from one sample in a study of cytomegalovirus exposure and HLA in healthy donors. The PCR was carried out with 60 Vbeta primers and 13 Jbeta primers. Method: immunoSEQ multiplex PCR; TCRdb's copy keeps in-frame clones and lacks some. The table shows 110,000 or so clones, with approximately 69% occurring only once. Material for sequencing was PBMCs. The receptors stem from a woman in her forties or fifties in good health and CMV-seropositive.

This clone has only one observation. The chain links TRBV30 to TRBJ2-3; TRBD1 is a possible D gene (6 bases). In germline, CDR1 is GTSNPN, CDR2 SVGIG (reference sequence). V was trimmed by 0 bases and J by 3 bases, leaving 13 bases between them. There are 15 residues in the CDR3. The CDR3: CAWSVTLTGTDTQYF. CDR3 nucleotide sequence: TGTGCCTGGAGTGTCACCCTCACAGGGACAGATACGCAGTATTTT.

V and J are TRBV4-3 and TRBJ2-5; D remains ambiguous. Trimming stripped 0 bases from V and 4 bases from J, with 6 bases between. Germline CDR1 is LGHNA and CDR2 is YSLEER. The CDR3 runs to 13 residues. CDR3 residues: CASSQDPGETQYF. CDR3 DNA sequence: TGCGCCAGCAGCCAAGATCCGGGAGAGACCCAGTACTTC.

The chain is built from TRBV5-6 and TRBJ1-2, with TRBD1 matching over 8 bases. The CDR3 has 17 amino acids. Germline assignment: CDR1 SGHDT and CDR2 YYEEEE. The V and J ends lost 4 bases and 2 bases, in that order; junction bases with no gene match: 13. CDR3 nucleotide sequence: TGTGCCAGCAGCCTAGGGACAGGATATTCGGGGAACTATGGCTACACCTTC. Encoded protein: CASSLGTGYSGNYGYTF. Complete variable domain (other parts from reference TRBV5-6 and TRBJ1-2): DAGVTQSPTHLIKTRGQQVTLRCSPKSGHDTVSWYQQALGQGPQFIFQYYEEEERQRGNFPDRFSGHQFPNYSSELNVNALLLGDSALYLCASSLGTGYSGNYGYTFGSGTRLTVV.

This chain connects TRBV27 to TRBJ2-1, with TRBD1 identical over 8 bases. V lost 5 bases and J lost 6; bases outside the gene matches: 18. The CDR3 contains 18 residues. Germline-derived CDR1 and CDR2 are MNHEY and SMNVEV (reference sequence). DNA for the CDR3: TGTGCCAGCAGTCCCATCGGGGGCAGGGGGCCAGAGGTCAATGAGCAGTTCTTC. Encoded protein: CASSPIGGRGPEVNEQFF.

This clone was detected a few times. The chain combines TRBV19 with TRBJ1-6, with D uncertain. V lost 3 bases and J lost 10, with 13 bases in between. The CDR3 totals 14 residues. Germline CDR1 and CDR2: LNHDA and SQIVND (reference sequence). The CDR3 region is CASSILGWESPLHF. CDR3 nucleotides: TGTGCCAGTAGTATTTTGGGATGGGAGTCACCCCTCCACTTT.